This T cell receptor (beta chain) was documented in a study of blood T cell repertoires in COVID-19. Under the authors' procedure: Reference gene primer amplification gave nucleated cell count estimates. Data came from immunoSEQ multiplex PCR; TCRdb stores just in-frame clones and leaves some out. That table furnishes V, J and clone size, whereas the DNA furnished D and trimming. The table shows roughly 40,000 clones, with roughly 87% occurring only once. V was clipped by 3 bases and J by 0 bases; unmatched bases: 9. This CDR3 contains 17 residues. CDR1 and CDR2 (germline): SGHVS, FNYEAQ. The sample was peripheral blood. This rearrangement joins TRBV7-6 to TRBJ2-3; 7 positions match TRBD1. This TCR derives from a human donor in a cohort sampled during active COVID-19. The CDR3 region is CASSLGQKTKSTDTQYF. In DNA, the CDR3 is TGTGCCAGCAGCTTGGGACAGAAGACCAAAAGCACAGATACGCAGTATTTT.